This T cell receptor (beta chain) emerged from a study of Ad26.COV2.S vaccination and SARS-CoV-2 variants. The wider study: Intramuscular Ad26.COV2.S doses were given once or twice, 56 days apart.

Generated by immunoSEQ multiplex PCR, the TCRdb table keeps only in-frame clones and is missing some. The profile shows roughly 400,000 clones, roughly 91% of them singletons. This clone has more than one count but fewer than ten. Treatment given: 15 to 20 received Ad26.COV2.S at low or high dose, single or two shots; about 5 received placebo; per-sample allocation not given. Material that was analyzed had been drawn on day 63 after the first vaccine or placebo injection. The sequenced sample was peripheral blood, obtained in a trial of Ad26.COV2.S vaccine versus placebo. The origin of this receptor is a person aged 18-60 years who received the Ad26.COV2.S COVID-19 vaccine or a placebo.

CDR3 in amino acids: CASSFGSSGRAGGETQYF. CDR3 nucleotides: TGCGCCAGCAGCTTTGGTTCTAGCGGGAGGGCTGGCGGGGAGACCCAGTACTTC. The genes are TRBV5-1 and TRBJ2-5; 12 bases line up with TRBD2. V was pared by 2 bases and J by 5 bases, with 13 bases of the junction left unmatched. This CDR3 is built from 18 residues. Germline lookup yields CDR1 SGHRS and CDR2 YFSETQ.